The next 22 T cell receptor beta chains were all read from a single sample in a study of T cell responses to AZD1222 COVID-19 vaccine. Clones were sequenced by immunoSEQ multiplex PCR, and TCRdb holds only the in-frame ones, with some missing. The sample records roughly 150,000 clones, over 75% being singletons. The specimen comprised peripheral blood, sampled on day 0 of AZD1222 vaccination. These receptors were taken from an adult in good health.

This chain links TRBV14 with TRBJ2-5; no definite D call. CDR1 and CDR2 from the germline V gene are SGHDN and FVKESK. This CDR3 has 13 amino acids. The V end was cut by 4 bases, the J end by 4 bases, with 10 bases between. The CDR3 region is CASSPNLGETQYF. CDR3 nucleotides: TGTGCCAGCAGCCCCAATCTTGGAGAGACCCAGTACTTC.

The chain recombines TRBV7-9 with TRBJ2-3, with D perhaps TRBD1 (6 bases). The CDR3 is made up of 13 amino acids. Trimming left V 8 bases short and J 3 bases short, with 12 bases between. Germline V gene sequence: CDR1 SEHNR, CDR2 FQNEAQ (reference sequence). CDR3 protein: CASQTGLTDTQYF. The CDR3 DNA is TGTGCCAGCCAAACAGGGCTGACAGATACGCAGTATTTT.

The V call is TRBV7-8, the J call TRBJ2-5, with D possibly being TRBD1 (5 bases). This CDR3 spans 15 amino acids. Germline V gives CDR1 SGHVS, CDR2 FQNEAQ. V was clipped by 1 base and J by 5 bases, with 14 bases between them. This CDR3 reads CASSLVSQGRETQYF. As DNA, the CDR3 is TGTGCCAGCAGCTTAGTTTCTCAGGGCCGGGAGACCCAGTACTTC.

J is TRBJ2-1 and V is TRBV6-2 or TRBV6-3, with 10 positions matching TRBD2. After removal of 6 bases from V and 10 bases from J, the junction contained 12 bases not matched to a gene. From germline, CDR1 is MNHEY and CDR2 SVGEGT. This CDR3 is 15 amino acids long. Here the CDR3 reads CASSRSGGARGEQFF. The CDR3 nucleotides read TGTGCCAGCAGCCGGAGCGGGGGGGCCCGGGGCGAGCAGTTCTTC.

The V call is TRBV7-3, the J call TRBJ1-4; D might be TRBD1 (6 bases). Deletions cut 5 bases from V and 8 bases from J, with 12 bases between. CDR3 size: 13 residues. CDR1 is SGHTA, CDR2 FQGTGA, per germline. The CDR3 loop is CASSQEQGEKLFF. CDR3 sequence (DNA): TGTGCCAGCAGCCAGGAGCAGGGGGAAAAACTGTTTTTT.

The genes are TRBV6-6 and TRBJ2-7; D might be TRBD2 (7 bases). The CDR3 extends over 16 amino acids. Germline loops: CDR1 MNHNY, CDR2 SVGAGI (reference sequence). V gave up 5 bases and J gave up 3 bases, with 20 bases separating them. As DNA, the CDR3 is TGTGCCAGCAGTCCCTCCCAGGGCGGGGGCCTCTACGAGCAGTACTTC. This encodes CASSPSQGGGLYEQYF.

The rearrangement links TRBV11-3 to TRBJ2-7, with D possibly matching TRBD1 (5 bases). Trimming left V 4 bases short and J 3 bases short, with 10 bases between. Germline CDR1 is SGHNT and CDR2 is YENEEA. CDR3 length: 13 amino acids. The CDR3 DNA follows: TGTGCCAGCAGCTACAGGTTAGGCTACGAGCAGTACTTC. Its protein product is CASSYRLGYEQYF.

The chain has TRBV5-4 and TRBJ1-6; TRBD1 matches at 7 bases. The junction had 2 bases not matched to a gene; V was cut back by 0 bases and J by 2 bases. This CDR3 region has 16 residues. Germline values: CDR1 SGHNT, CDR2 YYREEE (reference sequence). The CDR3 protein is CASSLGQGAYNSPLHF. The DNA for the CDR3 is TGTGCCAGCAGCTTGGGACAGGGCGCCTATAATTCACCCCTCCACTTT. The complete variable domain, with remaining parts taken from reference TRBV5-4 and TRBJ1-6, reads ETGVTQSPTHLIKTRGQQVTLRCSSQSGHNTVSWYQQALGQGPQFIFQYYREEENGRGNFPPRFSGLQFPNYSSELNVNALELDDSALYLCASSLGQGAYNSPLHFGNGTRLTVT.

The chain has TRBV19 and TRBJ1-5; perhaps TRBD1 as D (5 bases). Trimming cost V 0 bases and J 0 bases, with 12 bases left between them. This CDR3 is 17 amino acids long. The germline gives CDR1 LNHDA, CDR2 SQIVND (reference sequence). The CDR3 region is CASSIDLRTYSNQPQHF. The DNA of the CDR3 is TGTGCCAGTAGTATAGACCTTAGGACATATAGCAATCAGCCCCAGCATTTT.

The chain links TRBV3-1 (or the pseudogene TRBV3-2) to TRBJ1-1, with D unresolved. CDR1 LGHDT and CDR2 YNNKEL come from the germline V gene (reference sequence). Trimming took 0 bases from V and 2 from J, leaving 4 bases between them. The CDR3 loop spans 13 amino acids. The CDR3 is CASSQEINTEAFF. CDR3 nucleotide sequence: TGTGCCAGCAGCCAAGAGATTAACACTGAAGCTTTCTTT.

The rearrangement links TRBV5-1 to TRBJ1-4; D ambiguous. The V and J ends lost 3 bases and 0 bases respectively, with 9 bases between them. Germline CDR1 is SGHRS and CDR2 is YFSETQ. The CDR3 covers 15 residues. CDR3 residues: CASSSGRTTNEKLFF. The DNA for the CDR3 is TGCGCCAGCAGCTCAGGACGGACAACTAATGAAAAACTGTTTTTT. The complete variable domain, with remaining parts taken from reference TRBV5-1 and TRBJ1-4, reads KAGVTQTPRYLIKTRGQQVTLSCSPISGHRSVSWYQQTPGQGLQFLFEYFSETQRNKGNFPGRFSGRQFSNSRSEMNVSTLELGDSALYLCASSSGRTTNEKLFFGSGTQLSVL.

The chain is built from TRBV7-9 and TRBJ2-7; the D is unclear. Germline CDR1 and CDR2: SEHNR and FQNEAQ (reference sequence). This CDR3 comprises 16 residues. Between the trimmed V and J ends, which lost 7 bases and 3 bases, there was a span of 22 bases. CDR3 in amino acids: CASTNDRMGRLYEQYV. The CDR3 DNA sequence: TGTGCCAGCACCAACGATCGGATGGGCAGGCTCTACGAGCAGTACGTC.

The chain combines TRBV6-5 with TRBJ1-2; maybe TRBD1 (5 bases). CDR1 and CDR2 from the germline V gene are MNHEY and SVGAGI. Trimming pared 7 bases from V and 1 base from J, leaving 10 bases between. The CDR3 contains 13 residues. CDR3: CASTRAGNYGYTF. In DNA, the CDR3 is TGTGCCAGCACCAGGGCCGGTAACTATGGCTACACCTTC.

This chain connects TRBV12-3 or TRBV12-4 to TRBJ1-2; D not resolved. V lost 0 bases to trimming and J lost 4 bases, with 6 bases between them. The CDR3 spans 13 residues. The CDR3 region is CASSLAGSYGYTF. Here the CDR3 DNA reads TGTGCCAGCAGTTTAGCCGGCAGCTATGGCTACACCTTC.

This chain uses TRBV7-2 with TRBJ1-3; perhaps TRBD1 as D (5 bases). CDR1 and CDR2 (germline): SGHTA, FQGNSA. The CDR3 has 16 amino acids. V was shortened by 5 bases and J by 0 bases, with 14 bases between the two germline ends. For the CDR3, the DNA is TGTGCCAGCAGCCCGCTTGGGACGGGCTCTGGAAACACCATATATTTT. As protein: CASSPLGTGSGNTIYF. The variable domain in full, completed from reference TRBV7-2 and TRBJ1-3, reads GAGVSQSPSNKVTEKGKDVELRCDPISGHTALYWYRQSLGQGLEFLIYFQGNSAPDKSGLPSDRFSAERTGGSVSTLTIQRTQQEDSAVYLCASSPLGTGSGNTIYFGEGSWLTVV.

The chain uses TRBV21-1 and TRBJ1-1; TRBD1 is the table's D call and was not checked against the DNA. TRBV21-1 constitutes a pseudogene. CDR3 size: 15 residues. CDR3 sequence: CASSKATGHSSSAFF. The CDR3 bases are TGTGCCAGCAGCAAAGCGACGGGACACTCAAGTTCAGCTTTCTTT.

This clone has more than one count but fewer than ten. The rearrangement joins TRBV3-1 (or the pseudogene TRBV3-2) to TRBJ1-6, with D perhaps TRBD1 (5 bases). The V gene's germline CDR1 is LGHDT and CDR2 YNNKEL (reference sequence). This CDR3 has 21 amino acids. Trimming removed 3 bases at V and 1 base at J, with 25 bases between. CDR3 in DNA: TGTGCCAGCAGCCAGGGACCTCAAATAAAAACCTTCTTTTCCTATAATTCACCCCTCCACTTT. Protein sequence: CASSQGPQIKTFFSYNSPLHF.

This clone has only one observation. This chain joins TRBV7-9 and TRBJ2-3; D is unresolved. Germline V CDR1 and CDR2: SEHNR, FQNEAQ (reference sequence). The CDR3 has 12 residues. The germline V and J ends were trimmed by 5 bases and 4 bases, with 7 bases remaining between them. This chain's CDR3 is CASSPISDTQYF. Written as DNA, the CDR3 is TGTGCCAGCAGCCCCATCTCAGATACGCAGTATTTT.

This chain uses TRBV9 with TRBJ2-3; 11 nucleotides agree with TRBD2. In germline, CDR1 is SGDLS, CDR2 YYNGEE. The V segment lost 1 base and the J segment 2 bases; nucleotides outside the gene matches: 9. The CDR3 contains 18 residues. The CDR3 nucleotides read TGTGCCAGCAGCGTAAGGGATCTAGCGGGGGGTAACACAGATACGCAGTATTTT. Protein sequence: CASSVRDLAGGNTDTQYF.

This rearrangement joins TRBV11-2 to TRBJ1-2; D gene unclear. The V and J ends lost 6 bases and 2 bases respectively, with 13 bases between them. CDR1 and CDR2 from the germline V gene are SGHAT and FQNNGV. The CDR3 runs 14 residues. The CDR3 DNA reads TGTGCCAGCAGTGTTTCGGGCGACAACTATGGCTACACCTTC. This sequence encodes CASSVSGDNYGYTF.

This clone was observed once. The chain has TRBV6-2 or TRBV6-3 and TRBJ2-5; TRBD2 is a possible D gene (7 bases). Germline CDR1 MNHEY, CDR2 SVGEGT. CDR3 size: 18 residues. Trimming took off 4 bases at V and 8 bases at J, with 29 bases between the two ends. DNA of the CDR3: TGTGCCAGCAGTTTAGAAGGGGGAGGGTGGGCCTCCCCCCTAACCCAGTACTTC. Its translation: CASSLEGGGWASPLTQYF.

The CDR3 sequence is CASSPSISRVSGANVLTF. The CDR3 coding sequence is TGTGCCAGCAGTCCCTCCATCTCCCGGGTCTCTGGGGCCAACGTCCTGACTTTC. The V gene is TRBV25-1, the J gene TRBJ2-6; D unclear. The CDR3 spans 18 residues. V lost 5 bases to trimming and J lost 0 bases, with 17 bases between them. The germline gives CDR1 MGHDK, CDR2 SYGVNS.